What follows are 19 T cell receptor beta chains derived from one specimen sequenced in a study of T cell responses to AZD1222 COVID-19 vaccine. The assay was immunoSEQ multiplex PCR, and TCRdb's table has in-frame clones only and misses some. Among around 140,000 clones, about 89% were seen once, and the ten largest hold about 5%. Source: peripheral blood, taken on day 0 of AZD1222 vaccination. These receptors were taken from an adult in good health.

The V call is TRBV5-1, the J call TRBJ2-1, with 13 positions matching TRBD2. Germline CDR1 reads SGHRS; CDR2 reads YFSETQ. The junction had 6 bases not matched to a gene; V was cut back by 3 bases and J by 9 bases. The CDR3 sequence is 15 residues long. In DNA, the CDR3 is TGCGCCAGCAGCTGGGGACTAGCGGGATCGGGTGAGCAGTTCTTC. It codes for CASSWGLAGSGEQFF.

The CDR3 here is CSVLKGAYNEQFF. CDR3 bases: TGCAGCGTCCTGAAGGGGGCGTACAATGAGCAGTTCTTC. V and J are TRBV29-1 and TRBJ2-1; 7 nucleotides line up with TRBD1. The CDR3 covers 13 residues. Looked up from germline, CDR1 is SQVTM and CDR2 is ANQGSEA. V was clipped by 6 bases and J by 4 bases; unmatched bases: 6.

This clone was counted only a few times. The V and J genes are TRBV2 and TRBJ2-1, with D possibly being TRBD1 (5 bases). CDR3 length: 13 residues. V lost 7 bases and J lost 3, with 10 bases in between. Germline-derived CDR1 and CDR2 are SNHLY and FYNNEI. This chain's CDR3 is CASIADSYNEQFF. Here the CDR3 DNA reads TGTGCCAGCATCGCTGACAGCTACAATGAGCAGTTCTTC. The whole variable domain, remainder taken from reference TRBV2 and TRBJ2-1, is EPEVTQTPSHQVTQMGQEVILRCVPISNHLYFYWYRQILGQKVEFLVSFYNNEISEKSEIFDDQFSVERPDGSNFTLKIRSTKLEDSAMYFCASIADSYNEQFFGPGTRLTVL.

This clone occurred once. The chain uses TRBV2 and TRBJ1-4; no clear D. Trimming shortened V by 2 bases and J by 7 bases, and 8 bases separated the two germline ends. Germline loops: CDR1 SNHLY, CDR2 FYNNEI. CDR3 length: 13 residues. Here the CDR3 reads CASSERQSEKLFF. CDR3 bases: TGTGCCAGCAGTGAAAGGCAGAGTGAAAAACTGTTTTTT.

The genes are TRBV5-6 and TRBJ2-3; D not certain. Between the trimmed V and J ends, which lost 3 bases and 8 bases, there was a span of 7 bases. The germline CDR1 and CDR2 sequences are SGHDT and YYEEEE. This CDR3 has 11 amino acids. The CDR3 sequence: CASSSLGTQYF. DNA for the CDR3: TGTGCCAGCAGCTCTCTAGGTACGCAGTATTTT.

A single count supports this clone. The gene calls are TRBV28 and TRBJ1-3; 7 bases match TRBD1. CDR1 MDHEN and CDR2 SYDVKM come from the germline V gene. CDR3 length: 13 amino acids. The junction had 1 base not matched to a gene; V was cut back by 6 bases and J by 2 bases. The CDR3 DNA reads as TGTGCCAGCAGAACAGGGGCTGGAAACACCATATATTTT. Encoded protein: CASRTGAGNTIYF.

This clone appeared a single time. CDR3: CASSTIPGLAGEAGSYEQYF. The CDR3 coding sequence is TGTGCCAGCAGTACCATCCCGGGACTAGCGGGAGAAGCGGGTTCCTACGAGCAGTACTTC. The chain combines TRBV21-1 with TRBJ2-7; the listed D gene, TRBD2, was not tested against the DNA. TRBV21-1 is a documented pseudogene. CDR3 length: 20 residues.

The rearrangement links TRBV2 to TRBJ2-1; 8 bases are a match to TRBD2. V dropped 1 base and J dropped 9; count of bases not matched to a gene: 2. Germline loops: CDR1 SNHLY, CDR2 FYNNEI. The CDR3 covers 13 residues. The CDR3 reads CASSEVSGSEQFF. The CDR3 coding sequence is TGTGCCAGCAGTGAAGTAAGCGGGAGTGAGCAGTTCTTC. Full variable domain (outside the CDR3, taken from reference TRBV2 and TRBJ2-1): EPEVTQTPSHQVTQMGQEVILRCVPISNHLYFYWYRQILGQKVEFLVSFYNNEISEKSEIFDDQFSVERPDGSNFTLKIRSTKLEDSAMYFCASSEVSGSEQFFGPGTRLTVL.

This chain links TRBV6-2 or TRBV6-3 with TRBJ2-1; TRBD2 is a possible D gene (5 bases). The ends were cut back, 6 bases at V and 3 bases at J, with 12 bases in the middle. Germline V gene sequence: CDR1 MNHEY, CDR2 SVGEGT. This CDR3 contains 14 residues. The CDR3: CASSLILDYNEQFF. CDR3 nucleotide sequence: TGTGCCAGCAGCCTCATACTAGACTACAATGAGCAGTTCTTC.

The chain links TRBV7-9 to TRBJ2-4; TRBD1 is a possible D gene (5 bases). This CDR3 is built from 16 residues. Germline V gene sequence: CDR1 SEHNR, CDR2 FQNEAQ (reference sequence). Trimming removed 1 base at V and 1 base at J, with 11 bases between. CDR3 DNA sequence: TGTGCCAGCAGCTTAGGTGCAGGGAAGGCCAAAAACATTCAGTACTTC. This codes for CASSLGAGKAKNIQYF.

V is TRBV6-5 and J is TRBJ2-5; D tentatively reads TRBD1 or TRBD2 (5 bases each). V was clipped by 6 bases and J by 2 bases, with 10 bases between them. This CDR3 is built from 13 residues. CDR1 MNHEY and CDR2 SVGAGI come from the germline V gene. The CDR3 region has the DNA TGTGCCAGCAGCGGGACGGTACAAGAGACCCAGTACTTC. Amino acid sequence: CASSGTVQETQYF.

Only one count was recorded for this clone. V gene TRBV11-2 combines with J gene TRBJ1-4; the D is unclear. In germline, CDR1 is SGHAT, CDR2 FQNNGV. The V and J ends lost 1 base and 0 bases respectively, with 6 bases between them. CDR3 length equals 15 residues. The DNA for the CDR3 is TGTGCCAGCAGCTTAGGGATTGCAACTAATGAAAAACTGTTTTTT. Residues: CASSLGIATNEKLFF. The complete variable domain, with remaining parts taken from reference TRBV11-2 and TRBJ1-4, reads EAGVAQSPRYKIIEKRQSVAFWCNPISGHATLYWYQQILGQGPKLLIQFQNNGVVDDSQLPKDRFSAERLKGVDSTLKIQPAKLEDSAVYLCASSLGIATNEKLFFGSGTQLSVL.

The CDR3, as DNA: TGCGCCAGCAGCCCTACCCCTGCGGGAGAGGGTGAGCAGTTCTTC. This sequence encodes CASSPTPAGEGEQFF. The rearrangement joins TRBV4-1 to TRBJ2-1, with 7 bases that match TRBD2. Germline CDR1 MGHRA, CDR2 YSYEKL. V gave up 4 bases and J gave up 9 bases; unmatched junction bases: 12. CDR3 size: 15 residues.

The chain has TRBV7-2 and TRBJ2-2; 8 bases are a match to TRBD1. Germline CDR1 SGHTA, CDR2 FQGNSA. Germline trimming cut 4 bases from V and 8 bases from J; bases unmatched to any gene: 9. The length of the CDR3 is 15 residues. In DNA form, the CDR3 reads TGTGCCAGCAGCTCTAGGACAGGGACAGTTGGGGAGCTGTTTTTT. It encodes CASSSRTGTVGELFF. Full variable domain (missing parts from reference TRBV7-2 and TRBJ2-2): GAGVSQSPSNKVTEKGKDVELRCDPISGHTALYWYRQSLGQGLEFLIYFQGNSAPDKSGLPSDRFSAERTGGSVSTLTIQRTQQEDSAVYLCASSSRTGTVGELFFGEGSRLTVL.

The chain couples TRBV7-9 to TRBJ1-6; no firm D call. Germline CDR1 and CDR2: SEHNR and FQNEAQ (reference sequence). The CDR3 totals 16 residues. Trimming left V 1 base short and J 0 bases short, with 7 bases between. CDR3 sequence reads: CASSLVDSSYNSPLHF. In DNA, the CDR3 is TGTGCCAGCAGCTTAGTCGATAGCTCCTATAATTCACCCCTCCACTTT. Based on the CDR3 plus reference TRBV7-9 and TRBJ1-6, the full variable domain is DTGVSQNPRHKITKRGQNVTFRCDPISEHNRLYWYRQTLGQGPEFLTYFQNEAQLEKSRLLSDRFSAERPKGSFSTLEIQRTEQGDSAMYLCASSLVDSSYNSPLHFGNGTRLTVT.

The rearrangement uses TRBV6-2 or TRBV6-3 and TRBJ1-2; the D gene is possibly TRBD1 (6 bases). The CDR3 is made up of 14 amino acids. CDR1 MNHEY and CDR2 SVGEGT come from the germline V gene. V lost 5 bases to trimming and J lost 2 bases, with 12 bases between them. Here the CDR3 reads CASSAFDRNYGYTF. CDR3 DNA sequence: TGTGCCAGCAGTGCCTTTGACAGGAACTATGGCTACACCTTC.

The rearrangement uses TRBV7-2 and TRBJ2-1; 10 positions match TRBD1. With V trimmed by 8 bases and J by 4 bases, 5 bases remained unmatched. CDR3 length equals 14 residues. The germline CDR1 and CDR2 sequences are SGHTA and FQGNSA. DNA for the CDR3: TGTGCCAGCCGGGGACAGGGGATATACAATGAGCAGTTCTTC. Translating gives CASRGQGIYNEQFF.

This rearrangement joins TRBV19 to TRBJ2-4; D call uncertain. The CDR3 spans 13 residues. Germline V gene data show CDR1 as LNHDA and CDR2 as SQIVND (reference sequence). Deletions cut 9 bases from V and 7 bases from J, with 16 bases between. CDR3 residues: CASVPASANIQYF. The CDR3 coding sequence is TGTGCCAGCGTCCCGGCGAGCGCCAACATTCAGTACTTC.

The DNA for the CDR3 is TGTGCCAGCAGCCAGACAGGGGGCGATCAGCCCCAGCATTTT. Encoded protein: CASSQTGGDQPQHF. V is TRBV28 and J is TRBJ1-5, with 10 positions matching TRBD1. The length of the CDR3 is 14 residues. V shed 6 bases and J 5 bases; nucleotides not matched to a gene: 4. Germline V CDR1 and CDR2: MDHEN, SYDVKM. Based on the CDR3 plus reference TRBV28 and TRBJ1-5, the full variable domain is DVKVTQSSRYLVKRTGEKVFLECVQDMDHENMFWYRQDPGLGLRLIYFSYDVKMKEKGDIPEGYSVSREKKERFSLILESASTNQTSMYLCASSQTGGDQPQHFGDGTRLSIL.